This T cell receptor beta chain comes out of a study of patients and donors after allogeneic stem cell transplantation. Losses at the gene ends were 5 bases for V and 3 bases for J; bases not matched to a gene: 6. The CDR3 consists of 14 residues. TCRdb redid the calling of the RT-PCR reads with MiXCR, one entry per CDR3 protein. Here the sample spans 150,000 to 200,000 distinct CDR3 sequences, about 29% being singletons. The sequenced sample consisted of blood, either unsorted or a sorted T cell fraction (not recorded which). This TCR derives from a human donor who was either an allogeneic HSCT recipient or a stem cell or donor lymphocyte infusion donor (not recorded which). It is not recorded whose cells these are; they may come from a transplant donor. The chain uses TRBV12-3 or TRBV12-4 and TRBJ2-7; 8 nucleotides align to TRBD1. CDR3 sequence reads: CASSLGQGNYEQYF. In nucleotides, the CDR3 is TGTGCCAGCAGTCTTGGACAGGGTAACTACGAGCAGTACTTC.